This T cell receptor (beta chain) derives from a study of OX40 agonist ivuxolimab in advanced cancers. The CDR3 length is 14 residues. With 1 base clipped from V and 10 bases from J, the junction kept 5 bases outside the gene matches. Germline assignment: CDR1 MGHRA and CDR2 YSYEKL. Overall study results and limits: Clones of CD4+ and CD8+ blood T cells grew by week 6 at doses of 0.1 to 3.0 mg/kg.

With regard to this clone: Its antigen is currently unknown. The same CDR3 arises from other DNA sequences in this sample as well.

This table comes from immunoSEQ multiplex PCR, and its TCRdb copy is limited to in-frame clones, with some not included. Here the sample spans around 85,000 clones, about 89% being singletons. With autoimmune disease history or systemic immunosuppression, patients were excluded. The source was CD4+ or CD8+ T cells sorted from blood, collected in a trial of the OX40 agonist ivuxolimab. The receptor comes from an adult with an advanced solid tumor such as melanoma, head and neck, liver or kidney cancer. This chain joins TRBV4-1 and TRBJ2-1; 9 nucleotides line up with TRBD2. The CDR3 spells CASSQAAGGGEQFF. The CDR3 bases are TGCGCCAGCAGCCAAGCAGCGGGGGGTGGGGAGCAGTTCTTC.